These 7 T cell receptor beta chains share one sample of origin, sequenced in a study of blood T cell repertoires in COVID-19. The data were produced by immunoSEQ multiplex PCR, yet TCRdb's version contains in-frame clones alone and is incomplete. Of 130,000 to 150,000 clones in the sample, roughly 88% were seen once. The source material was peripheral blood. The origin of the receptors is a woman aged 55-75 years with COVID-19, enrolled during active disease.

This clone was counted only a few times. The chain links TRBV19 to TRBJ2-2, with 10 bases identical to TRBD2. The CDR3 is 15 amino acids. V gave up 4 bases and J gave up 5 bases; unmatched junction bases: 4. Per the germline V gene, CDR1 is LNHDA and CDR2 is SQIVND (reference sequence). CDR3 sequence reads: CASSRGLAWTGELFF. The CDR3 DNA is TGTGCCAGTAGTAGGGGACTAGCGTGGACCGGGGAGCTGTTTTTT.

The V gene is TRBV5-1, the J gene TRBJ1-4, with 7 bases matching TRBD1. The CDR3 is made up of 15 amino acids. The germline V gene encodes CDR1 SGHRS and CDR2 YFSETQ. Trimming took 4 bases from V and 8 from J; bases not matched to a gene: 11. CDR3 region: CASSEKSRGSEKLFF. The CDR3 DNA follows: TGCGCCAGCAGCGAAAAGTCCAGGGGGAGCGAAAAACTGTTTTTT. The full variable domain, rest sourced from reference TRBV5-1 and TRBJ1-4, is KAGVTQTPRYLIKTRGQQVTLSCSPISGHRSVSWYQQTPGQGLQFLFEYFSETQRNKGNFPGRFSGRQFSNSRSEMNVSTLELGDSALYLCASSEKSRGSEKLFFGSGTQLSVL.

This sequence joins TRBV5-1 and TRBJ1-2, with a possible D match to TRBD1 (5 bases). Germline-derived CDR1 and CDR2 are SGHRS and YFSETQ. CDR3 size: 16 residues. Trimming stripped 1 base from V and 6 bases from J, with 19 bases between. CDR3 nucleotide sequence: TGCGCCAGCAGCTTGACAGGCACCCGGCGGATTAATGGCTACACCTTC. Protein sequence: CASSLTGTRRINGYTF.

This clone was detected only once. The CDR3 region is CAIARGDGGQETQYF. CDR3 coding DNA: TGTGCCATCGCGCGGGGGGACGGGGGCCAAGAGACCCAGTACTTC. The rearrangement uses TRBV10-3 and TRBJ2-5, with TRBD2 identical over 8 bases. This CDR3 is 15 amino acids long. The junction had 9 bases not matched to a gene; V was cut back by 8 bases and J by 1 base. From germline, CDR1 is ENHRY and CDR2 SYGVKD.

The chain is built from TRBV9 and TRBJ1-2; the match to TRBD1 covers 7 bases. Germline CDR1 is SGDLS and CDR2 is YYNGEE. Trimming cost V 4 bases and J 1 base; bases outside gene matches: 10. This CDR3 is built from 16 residues. Written as DNA, the CDR3 is TGTGCCAGCAGCTCAGTTAATCACAGGGGTAACTATGGCTACACCTTC. It specifies CASSSVNHRGNYGYTF. Using reference TRBV9 and TRBJ1-2 for the parts outside the CDR3, the full variable domain is DSGVTQTPKHLITATGQRVTLRCSPRSGDLSVYWYQQSLDQGLQFLIQYYNGEERAKGNILERFSAQQFPDLHSELNLSSLELGDSALYFCASSSVNHRGNYGYTFGSGTRLTVV.

The chain carries TRBV7-9 and TRBJ2-1, with 9 nucleotides matching TRBD2. The CDR3 has 17 residues. V dropped 4 bases and J dropped 3; count of bases not matched to a gene: 10. The germline V gene has CDR1 SEHNR and CDR2 FQNEAQ (reference sequence). In DNA, the CDR3 is TGTGCCAGCAGCTCCTTAGCGGGGGCCAACTTCTACAATGAGCAGTTCTTC. Encoded protein: CASSSLAGANFYNEQFF.

The rearrangement uses TRBV18 and TRBJ1-5; the D is unclear. V lost 0 bases and J lost 7, with 13 bases in between. Germline CDR1 is KGHSH and CDR2 is LQKENI. This CDR3 has 15 residues. The CDR3 DNA is TGTGCCAGCTCACCACCTGGTAACACCAGGCAGCCCCAGCATTTT. It encodes CASSPPGNTRQPQHF.